These 10 T cell receptor beta chains were all obtained from the same sample, sequenced in a study of blood T cells in healthy people across ages (dated by TCRdb to the mid-2010s). The method was 5' RACE. The sample was run on an Illumina HiSeq 2500. A second PCR of 7 to 11 cycles was run with a J-beta primer mix and a sample-barcoded 5' primer. The public reads were run again by TCRdb, first through fastp at Q25 and then through MiXCR, and only productive beta chains were kept. Rows matching on CDR3 protein sequence are summarized as one entry with the most common DNA and genes. In all, the sample holds 550,000 to 650,000 distinct CDR3 sequences, and about 27% of those were seen once. Clones ranked in the top ten supply approximately 3.7% of the sample. These records were also assigned to another study, of T cells of mothers and their children.

Sequencing was carried out using blood. The receptors here all came from a boy aged 2 to 10 in good health.

This clonotype was observed a few times. The chain uses TRBV29-1 and TRBJ2-1, with TRBD2 identical over 9 bases. V was pared by 5 bases and J by 0 bases, with 8 bases of the junction left unmatched. The CDR3 extends over 16 amino acids. Germline V CDR1 and CDR2: SQVTM, ANQGSEA. CDR3 protein: CSVPASGKSSYNEQFF. The CDR3 DNA is TGCAGCGTTCCGGCTAGCGGGAAGAGCTCCTACAATGAGCAGTTCTTC.

This clonotype was found a few times. The J gene is TRBJ2-7, the V gene TRBV19; no clear D. CDR3 length: 13 residues. Germline V gives CDR1 LNHDA, CDR2 SQIVND (reference sequence). Deletions cut 3 bases from V and 3 bases from J, with 9 bases between. The CDR3 nucleotides are TGTGCCAGTAGTATTAAGAACGGCTACGAGCAGTACTTC. The encoded protein is CASSIKNGYEQYF.

The rearrangement links TRBV29-1 to TRBJ2-3; the match to TRBD1 covers 10 bases. The CDR3 totals 15 residues. CDR1 SQVTM and CDR2 ANQGSEA come from the germline V gene. With V trimmed by 5 bases and J by 6 bases, 11 bases remained unmatched. This chain's CDR3 is CSVSTDRGLADTQYF. CDR3 in DNA: TGCAGCGTTTCTACTGACAGGGGGCTTGCGGATACGCAGTATTTT.

Points on this clonotype: Only one base separates this from a far larger clonotype, so it likely reflects a read error. J is TRBJ2-5 and V is TRBV12-3 or TRBV12-4, with no clear D. The CDR3 is made up of 13 amino acids. As DNA, the CDR3 is TGTGCCAGCGGTTTAGGCGGACAAGAGACCCAGTACTTC. This translates into CASGLGGQETQYF.

In this sample, this clonotype turned up a few times. The V call is TRBV7-2, the J call TRBJ1-2, with D possibly matching TRBD1 (5 bases). Germline V gene data show CDR1 as SGHTA and CDR2 as FQGNSA. This CDR3 spans 12 amino acids. The DNA of the CDR3 is TGTGTCCGCAGCTTAGGAGGGGTCGGCTACACCTTC. It translates to CVRSLGGVGYTF.

In DNA, the CDR3 is TGTGCCAGCAGCATGACGTGGGACACTGAAGCTTTCTTT. Amino acids: CASSMTWDTEAFF. The chain uses TRBV5-5 and TRBJ1-1; no firm D call. The CDR3 runs 13 residues. CDR1 is SGHKS, CDR2 YYEKEE, per germline (reference sequence). V gave up 4 bases and J gave up 3 bases, with 10 bases separating them.

The sample holds a few counts of this clonotype. The rearrangement uses TRBV10-3 and TRBJ2-5; 15 nucleotides line up with TRBD2. With the DNA end fitting TRBJ2-1 better, the J assignment may be wrong. From germline, CDR1 is ENHRY and CDR2 SYGVKD. The CDR3 loop spans 15 amino acids. The CDR3, as DNA: TGTGCCACAAGGACTAGCGGGAGGGAAGGGGATGAGCAGTTCTTC. Protein: CATRTSGREGDEQFF.

V usage is TRBV12-3 or TRBV12-4 and J usage is TRBJ1-2; D gene ambiguous. The CDR3 runs 14 residues. Trimming pared 1 base from V and 7 bases from J, leaving 13 bases between. CDR3 bases: TGTGCCAGCAGTTTAGAGGCACGGGTCACTGGCTACACCTTC. Translation: CASSLEARVTGYTF.

This clonotype was detected only a few times. This chain joins TRBV6-5 and TRBJ1-2; 11 nucleotides line up with TRBD1. Germline V CDR1 and CDR2: MNHEY, SVGAGI. The CDR3 totals 15 residues. Trimming at V came to 0 bases and at J to 8 bases, leaving 5 bases not matched to a gene. The CDR3 DNA reads TGTGCCAGCAGTTACTCAGGACAGGGGGCGAAGGGCTACACCTTC. Its protein is CASSYSGQGAKGYTF.

Only a few counts were recorded for this clonotype. J is TRBJ1-1 and V is TRBV12-3 or TRBV12-4; D gene unclear. Trimming pared 6 bases from V and 0 bases from J, leaving 11 bases between. This CDR3 contains 14 residues. The CDR3 loop is CASRAGAMNTEAFF. The CDR3 DNA sequence: TGTGCCAGCAGGGCAGGCGCCATGAACACTGAAGCTTTCTTT.